Detailed here is one T cell receptor (beta chain). What it recognizes is unknown. The data derive from a study of cytomegalovirus exposure and HLA in healthy donors. For the study at large: A subsequent analysis stated that the roughly 130 validation repertoires were run on the same platform as the approximately 700 first-cohort repertoires.

Sequenced by immunoSEQ multiplex PCR; TCRdb stores in-frame clones only, minus some. The sample lists 200,000 to 300,000 clones, roughly 84% seen once, with around 12% in the top ten. Whole-study results and caveats: It was approximately 150 TCR beta chains that were listed as cytomegalovirus-associated. Subsequent analysis revealed that first-cohort TCR clusters tended to co-occur in the 110 or so validation repertoires. For cytomegalovirus status, the classifier reportedly gave diagnoses with high specificity and sensitivity.

V was shortened by 6 bases and J by 7 bases, with 19 bases between the two germline ends. CDR1 and CDR2 (germline): MNHEY, SVGAGI. This CDR3 region has 15 residues. The sample was PBMCs. This clonotype originated in a man aged 18 to 30 in good health and CMV-seropositive. The chain has TRBV6-5 and TRBJ2-1; D might be TRBD1 (6 bases). The CDR3 sequence: CASRKDRIVENEQFF. In nucleotides, the CDR3 is TGTGCCAGCAGGAAAGACAGGATCGTGGAAAATGAGCAGTTCTTC.